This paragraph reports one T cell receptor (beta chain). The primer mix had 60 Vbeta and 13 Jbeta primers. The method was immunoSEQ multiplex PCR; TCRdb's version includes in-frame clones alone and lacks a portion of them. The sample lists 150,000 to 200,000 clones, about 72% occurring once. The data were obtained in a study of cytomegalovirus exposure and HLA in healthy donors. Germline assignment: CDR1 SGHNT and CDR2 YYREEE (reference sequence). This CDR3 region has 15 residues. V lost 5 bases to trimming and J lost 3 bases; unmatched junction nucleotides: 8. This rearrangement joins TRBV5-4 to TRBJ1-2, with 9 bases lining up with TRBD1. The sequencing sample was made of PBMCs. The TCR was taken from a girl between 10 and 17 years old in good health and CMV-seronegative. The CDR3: CASSSGTGSYYGYTF. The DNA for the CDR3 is TGTGCCAGCAGTTCCGGGACAGGGTCGTACTATGGCTACACCTTC.